This T cell receptor (beta chain) emerged from a study of cytomegalovirus exposure and HLA in healthy donors. Study-wide context: Early release data held around 82 million unique TCRs from HLA-typed donors.

This CDR3 has 12 amino acids. V was trimmed by 3 bases and J by 4 bases, leaving 9 bases between them. Germline-derived CDR1 and CDR2 are GTSNPN and SVGIG (reference sequence). A multiplex PCR was run with 60 Vbeta primers and 13 Jbeta primers. TCRdb's copy holds only in-frame clones and misses some; the assay was immunoSEQ multiplex PCR. The table includes about 180,000 clones, 84% detected once. Those who donated were healthy bone marrow donors. Study-wide results and limits: Donor immune exposure was known only as CMV serostatus. In a later analysis, common viral pathogens appeared linked to several of the most significant clusters.

As regards this clone: Its antigen remains unidentified.

The chain employs TRBV30 and TRBJ1-1; D unresolved. Sequences were obtained from PBMCs. This sequence originates from a girl aged 2-9 years in good health and CMV-seropositive. DNA for the CDR3: TGTGCCTGGAGGCCTGGAGGCACTGAAGCTTTCTTT. This sequence encodes CAWRPGGTEAFF.